This TCR beta chain is drawn from a study of T cells in Graves' hyperthyroidism and ophthalmopathy. Graves' hyperthyroidism without ophthalmopathy progression within 18 months was termed stable. Those with hyperthyroidism were 18 to 65 years old, newly diagnosed, and ill for under 2 months. Diagnoses were made from clinical symptoms, serum measures (thyroxine and TRAb), thyroid ultrasound and orbital computed tomography. Fresh peripheral blood, roughly 9.3 ml, was the source of the PBMCs. V dropped 2 bases and J dropped 1; count of bases not matched to a gene: 11. The CDR3 runs 18 residues. Germline V gene lookup returns CDR1 SGHRS and CDR2 YFSETQ. This clonotype turned up a few times. RNA transcripts were the template for amplifying TCR beta CDR3 regions. When the TCR CDR3 underwent first-round RT-PCR, the HTBI primer set was used. TCRdb recomputed calls from the multiplex PCR reads with MiXCR, one row per CDR3 protein. The profile shows about 400,000 distinct CDR3 sequences, about 16% of them singletons.

V and J are TRBV5-1 and TRBJ2-4, with 8 nucleotides matching TRBD2. Source material: blood. The sequence derives from a woman aged 30 to 39 with Graves' hyperthyroidism. Written as DNA, the CDR3 is TGCGCCAGCAGCTTAAACCCGTGGAGCGGGAGTGCCAAAAACATTCAGTACTTC. The encoded protein is CASSLNPWSGSAKNIQYF.